This T cell receptor beta chain was retrieved from a study of shared clonotypes between healthy human individuals. Whole-study findings and limits: Investigators collected only blood, and repertoires in tissues likely differ.

With respect to this clone: Its antigen is unknown.

Germline V gene lookup returns CDR1 SGHVS and CDR2 FQNEAQ. The CDR3 runs 15 residues. V was trimmed by 2 bases and J by 9 bases, leaving 17 bases between them. Naivety among CD8 cells was defined by CD45RO negativity and positive CCR7 selection, thereby excluding terminally differentiated effector memory CD45RA+ cells. In the study's own analysis: Owing to the provision of junction-only sequences devoid of quality scores by immunoSEQ, filtering differed. Clones were read by immunoSEQ multiplex PCR, and TCRdb kept only the in-frame ones, dropping some. V, J and clone size derive from that table, while D and trimming were established from the DNA sequence. The sample holds roughly 2,000,000 clones, approximately 95% seen once.

Sequencing was carried out using naive CD8+ T cells sorted from blood. The receptor comes from a young man in good health. The chain couples TRBV7-8 to TRBJ2-1; D may correspond to TRBD1 or TRBD2 (6 bases each). In DNA, the CDR3 is TGTGCCAGCAGCTTAATAAGGGGGGCCAGCGGTGAGCAGTTCTTC. Encoded protein: CASSLIRGASGEQFF.